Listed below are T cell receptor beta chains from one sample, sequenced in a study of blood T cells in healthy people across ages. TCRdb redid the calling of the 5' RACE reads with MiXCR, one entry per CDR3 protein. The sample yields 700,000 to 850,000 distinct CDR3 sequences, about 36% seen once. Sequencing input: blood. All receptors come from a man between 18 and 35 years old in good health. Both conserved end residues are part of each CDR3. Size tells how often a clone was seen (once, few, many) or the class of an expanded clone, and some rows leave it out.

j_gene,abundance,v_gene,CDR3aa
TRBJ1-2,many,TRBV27,CASSRSGQGYGYTF
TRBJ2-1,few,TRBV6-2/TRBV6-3,CASSYSLQGVTYNEQFF
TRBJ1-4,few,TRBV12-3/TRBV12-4,CASRPTEPGAEKLFF
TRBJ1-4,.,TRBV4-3,CASSPRGQRAEKLFF
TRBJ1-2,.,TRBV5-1,CASSQPDRNYGYTF
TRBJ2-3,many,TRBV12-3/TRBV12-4,CASSLARTGLGTDTQYF
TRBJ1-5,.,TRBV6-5,CASSYSQDLRQPQHF
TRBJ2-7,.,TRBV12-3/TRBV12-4,CASSQDRSNYEQYF
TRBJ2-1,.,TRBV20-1,CSARVAYPSYNEQFF
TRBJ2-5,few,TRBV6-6,CASSYSVGTQETQYF
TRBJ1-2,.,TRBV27,CASSISYPDRDGYTF
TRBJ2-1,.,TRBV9,CASSARTGNNEQFF
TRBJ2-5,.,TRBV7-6,CASKKEAAKGTQYF
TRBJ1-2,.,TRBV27,CASSKQGANYGYTF
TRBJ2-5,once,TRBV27,CASSPPGRDQETQYF